This T cell receptor beta chain was obtained from a study of blood T cell repertoires in COVID-19. CDR1 and CDR2 from the germline V gene are SGHNT and YYREEE (reference sequence). This CDR3 has 12 amino acids. V lost 1 base to trimming and J lost 3 bases, with 4 bases between them. Profiled with immunoSEQ multiplex PCR; TCRdb holds only in-frame clones, not every one. The sample shows some 300,000 clones, approximately 86% of them seen only once. This clonotype originated in a woman in her 70s with COVID-19, enrolled during active disease. The chain joins TRBV5-4 to TRBJ1-1, with D hard to call. The source material was peripheral blood. CDR3 sequence: CASSLIDTEAFF. The CDR3 bases are TGTGCCAGCAGCTTGATCGACACTGAAGCTTTCTTT. Based on the CDR3 plus reference TRBV5-4 and TRBJ1-1, the full variable domain is ETGVTQSPTHLIKTRGQQVTLRCSSQSGHNTVSWYQQALGQGPQFIFQYYREEENGRGNFPPRFSGLQFPNYSSELNVNALELDDSALYLCASSLIDTEAFFGQGTRLTVV.